The rows below give T cell receptor beta chains drawn from one sample of a study of blood T cell repertoires in COVID-19. Profiled with immunoSEQ multiplex PCR; TCRdb holds only in-frame clones, not every one. This sample has under 200,000 clones; roughly 82% occur once, and the top ten carry roughly 5.1%. Sequenced sample: peripheral blood. Receptors were obtained from a woman in her twenties or thirties with acute or convalescent COVID-19. Both conserved end residues are part of each CDR3. A D gene is named only where the DNA matches it firmly. The listing skips clone size in some rows; elsewhere it reads once, few, many or a size class.

V gene,D gene,J gene,clone size,CDR3 protein,CDR3 DNA
TRBV29-1,.,TRBJ2-7,.,CSVHGGTAYEQYF,TGCAGCGTTCATGGGGGGACAGCCTACGAGCAGTACTTC
TRBV11-2,TRBD1,TRBJ2-6,.,CASSSRGQSGANVLTF,TGTGCCAGCAGTAGTCGGGGACAGAGTGGGGCCAACGTCCTGACTTTC
TRBV4-3,TRBD2,TRBJ2-3,.,CASSPGRVASGRASTDTQYF,TGCGCCAGCAGCCCCGGAAGAGTGGCTAGCGGGAGGGCCAGCACAGATACGCAGTATTTT
TRBV18,TRBD1,TRBJ1-2,.,CASSLPGTGGYGYTF,TGTGCCAGCTCACTCCCCGGGACAGGGGGTTATGGCTACACCTTC
TRBV6-5,.,TRBJ2-1,few,CASSYGRVSYNEQFF,TGTGCCAGCAGTTACGGGCGGGTCTCCTACAATGAGCAGTTCTTC
TRBV19,TRBD1,TRBJ2-6,.,CASGQGAGGNVLTF,TGTGCCAGCGGGCAGGGGGCGGGTGGCAACGTCCTGACTTTC
TRBV7-2,.,TRBJ1-5,.,CASSPQGFGNQPQHF,TGTGCCAGCAGCCCACAGGGATTTGGCAATCAGCCCCAGCATTTT
TRBV7-9,.,TRBJ2-5,.,CASSLVRGGSETQYF,TGTGCCAGCAGCTTAGTTCGGGGAGGCTCAGAGACCCAGTACTTC
TRBV30,TRBD1,TRBJ1-2,.,CAWKKTGGALHYGYTF,TGTGCCTGGAAGAAGACAGGGGGCGCGTTACACTATGGCTACACCTTC
TRBV7-2,.,TRBJ2-1,once,CASSPTTPGRQFF,TGTGCCAGCAGCCCAACAACCCCCGGGAGGCAGTTCTTC
TRBV6-5,.,TRBJ2-7,.,CASRGGLYEQYF,TGTGCCAGCAGAGGCGGGCTCTACGAGCAGTACTTC
TRBV11-1,.,TRBJ1-4,.,CASTAGSTNEKLFF,TGTGCCAGCACCGCAGGGTCCACTAATGAAAAACTGTTTTTT
TRBV5-1,TRBD1,TRBJ2-7,.,CASSPRTGVSYEQYF,TGCGCCAGCAGCCCACGGACAGGAGTCTCCTACGAGCAGTACTTC
TRBV6-5,.,TRBJ2-6,.,CASSPFSARANVLTF,TGTGCCAGCAGTCCATTCAGCGCTAGGGCCAACGTCCTGACTTTC
TRBV24-1,TRBD2,TRBJ2-1,.,CATSDPMAGGPYNEQFF,TGTGCCACCAGTGATCCTATGGCGGGGGGCCCCTACAATGAGCAGTTCTTC
TRBV10-3,TRBD1,TRBJ2-1,.,CAISGWPGQGASNEQFF,TGTGCCATCAGTGGGTGGCCCGGACAGGGGGCGAGTAATGAGCAGTTCTTC
TRBV6-4,TRBD2,TRBJ2-1,.,CASSTSARDNEQFF,TGTGCCAGCAGTACTAGCGCGAGGGACAATGAGCAGTTCTTC
TRBV19,.,TRBJ2-2,few,CASIDRFGELFF,TGTGCCAGTATTGACAGATTCGGGGAGCTGTTTTTT
TRBV9,.,TRBJ1-4,.,CASSPRVGSGNEKLFF,TGTGCCAGCAGCCCCCGAGTGGGGTCAGGGAATGAAAAACTGTTTTTT
TRBV7-2,TRBD1,TRBJ2-7,once,CASSLAGTAYEQYF,TGTGCCAGCAGCTTAGCCGGGACAGCCTACGAGCAGTACTTC
TRBV23-1,.,TRBJ1-5,once,CASSQSGYWRVAKRQPQHF,TGCGCCAGCAGTCAATCTGGGTATTGGCGGGTGGCGAAACGGCAGCCCCAGCATTTT
TRBV6-6,.,TRBJ2-7,.,CASSYLGDEQYF,TGTGCCAGCAGTTACTTGGGCGACGAGCAGTACTTC
TRBV5-5,TRBD1,TRBJ2-4,.,CASSQTGTAKNIQYF,TGTGCCAGCAGCCAAACCGGGACAGCAAAAAACATTCAGTACTTC
TRBV19,.,TRBJ2-2,.,CASSKFPRDSGELFF,TGTGCCAGTAGTAAATTTCCGCGGGATAGCGGGGAGCTGTTTTTT
TRBV7-3,.,TRBJ2-3,.,CASSLQGGVTDTQYF,TGTGCCAGCAGCTTACAGGGGGGAGTAACAGATACGCAGTATTTT
TRBV10-3,TRBD2,TRBJ2-1,.,CAISRPGGGYNEQFF,TGTGCCATCAGTCGTCCGGGGGGGGGCTACAATGAGCAGTTCTTC
TRBV27,.,TRBJ2-7,.,CASSLSRLGYEQYF,TGTGCCAGCAGTTTAAGCAGACTTGGGTACGAGCAGTACTTC
TRBV20-1,TRBD2,TRBJ2-3,.,CSASRDYGRTDTQYF,TGCAGTGCGAGTCGGGACTACGGCCGAACAGATACGCAGTATTTT
TRBV4-1,.,TRBJ2-1,.,CASSQAGLSSYNEQFF,TGCGCCAGCAGCCAAGCGGGACTGAGCTCCTACAATGAGCAGTTCTTC
TRBV30,.,TRBJ2-1,.,CAWRQHNEQFF,TGTGCCTGGAGACAGCACAATGAGCAGTTCTTC
TRBV18,.,TRBJ2-7,.,CASSPFQDSSYEQYF,TGTGCCAGCTCACCATTCCAGGACAGTTCCTACGAGCAGTACTTC
TRBV7-2,TRBD1,TRBJ1-6,.,CASSLVRGLLDMNSPLHF,TGTGCCAGCAGCTTAGTCAGGGGGCTTTTAGATATGAATTCACCCCTCCACTTT
TRBV28,.,TRBJ1-6,.,CASSLLGDYNSPLHF,TGTGCCAGCAGTTTACTAGGGGACTATAATTCACCCCTCCACTTT
TRBV7-2,.,TRBJ1-6,.,CASSLVGGGNSPLHF,TGTGCCAGCAGCTTAGTCGGAGGAGGTAATTCACCCCTCCACTTT
TRBV3-1/TRBV3-2,.,TRBJ2-2,.,CASTRTLTNTGELFF,TGTGCCAGCACCCGGACATTAACGAACACCGGGGAGCTGTTTTTT
TRBV7-6,.,TRBJ1-2,.,CASSLLGQNGYTF,TGTGCCAGCAGCTTACTCGGACAGAACGGCTACACCTTC
TRBV19,.,TRBJ1-1,.,CASSDDFPEAFF,TGTGCCAGTAGTGACGACTTTCCCGAAGCTTTCTTT
TRBV28,TRBD1,TRBJ1-1,.,CASSPTGVLNTEAFF,TGTGCCAGCAGCCCAACAGGGGTCCTGAACACTGAAGCTTTCTTT
TRBV18,TRBD1,TRBJ2-5,.,CASSPSGQGETQYF,TGTGCCAGCTCACCCTCGGGACAGGGGGAGACCCAGTACTTC
TRBV6-5,.,TRBJ1-1,.,CAGQSGTEAFF,TGTGCCGGACAGTCGGGGACTGAAGCTTTCTTT
TRBV4-1,TRBD1,TRBJ1-5,.,CASSLRDRGPHGQPQHF,TGCGCCAGCAGCCTCCGGGACAGGGGCCCCCACGGTCAGCCCCAGCATTTT
TRBV5-4,.,TRBJ1-2,once,CASSQWEVRLYGYTF,TGTGCCAGCAGCCAGTGGGAGGTCCGGCTCTATGGCTACACCTTC
TRBV7-9,.,TRBJ2-3,.,CASSSSRGTDTQYF,TGTGCCAGCAGCTCTTCTAGGGGGACAGATACGCAGTATTTT
TRBV5-1,TRBD1,TRBJ1-2,.,CASSLDRGYGYTF,TGCGCCAGCAGCTTGGACAGGGGTTATGGCTACACCTTC
TRBV6-5,TRBD1,TRBJ1-2,.,CASGERTGPNYGYTF,TGTGCCAGCGGAGAGAGGACAGGACCGAACTATGGCTACACCTTC
TRBV5-1,.,TRBJ2-1,.,CASSRDSRGSYNEQFF,TGCGCCAGCAGCAGGGACAGCCGGGGGTCCTACAATGAGCAGTTCTTC